This TCR beta chain was retrieved from a study of CD8 T cells in Susac syndrome. Sequencing of TCR beta covered CD8+ and CD4+ T cells obtained from blood. Isolation of CD8+ and CD4+ T cells was performed negatively, whereas enrichment of TEMRA cells was done by FACS. Random hexamers served to reverse transcribe roughly 0.5 to 1 ug RNA. immunoSEQ multiplex PCR amplified TCR beta CDR3 across 54 Vbeta, 13 Jbeta. TCRdb fed the immunoSEQ multiplex PCR reads into MiXCR, producing one record per CDR3 protein. The sample includes around 270,000 distinct CDR3 sequences, approximately 91% seen only once; the top ten take under 0.2%. V shed 4 bases and J shed 5 bases, with 20 bases lying between them. From germline, CDR1 is LGHNA and CDR2 YNFKEQ. The CDR3 is made up of 16 amino acids. General observations from the study: It was acknowledged in the study that its TCR sequencing and HLA analysis involved a relatively small number of individuals.

About this clonotype: As yet, its antigen is unknown.

The specimen was CD8+ T cells from PBMCs. The chain couples TRBV4-2 to TRBJ1-1; D is possibly TRBD1 (6 bases). The TCR was taken from a human donor with multiple sclerosis. The CDR3 DNA reads as TGTGCCAGCAGCCCTCGGGACACCAGTTGGTTAACTGAAGCTTTCTTT. Translated: CASSPRDTSWLTEAFF.